This passage covers 5 T cell receptor beta chains from one sample sequenced in a study of beta chain features in type 1 diabetes. General study results and limits: Shortening that was moderate but significant affected the TCRB CDR3s of Type 1 diabetes patients in all four CD4+ subsets.

What these receptors recognize is not known. The investigators reverse transcribed all of the isolated RNA, so they sequenced expressed TCRB transcripts. Clones were sequenced by immunoSEQ multiplex PCR, and TCRdb holds only the in-frame ones, with some missing. The repertoire holds some 240,000 clones, with more than 15% as singletons. The sequencing input was naive CD4+ T cells from blood. Receptors were obtained from a man aged 30-40 years with type 1 diabetes.

In this sample, this clone turned up once. The V and J genes are TRBV29-1 and TRBJ1-5, with D possibly being TRBD1 (6 bases). V lost 3 bases and J lost 3, with 12 bases in between. CDR3 length: 14 amino acids. Germline loops: CDR1 SQVTM, CDR2 ANQGSEA. The CDR3 here is CSVEGGGTNQPQHF. The DNA of the CDR3 is TGCAGCGTTGAGGGAGGGGGGACCAATCAGCCCCAGCATTTT. The full variable domain, in which reference TRBV29-1 and TRBJ1-5 provide the parts outside the CDR3, is SAVISQKPSRDICQRGTSLTIQCQVDSQVTMMFWYRQQPGQSLTLIATANQGSEATYESGFVIDKFPISRPNLTFSTLTVSNMSPEDSSIYLCSVEGGGTNQPQHFGDGTRLSIL.

The chain couples TRBV29-1 to TRBJ1-5; 7 nucleotides line up with TRBD1. Trimming took 0 bases from V and 8 from J; bases not matched to a gene: 4. Germline V gene lookup returns CDR1 SQVTM and CDR2 ANQGSEA. CDR3 length equals 13 residues. Here the CDR3 reads CSVEEVRGEPQHF. CDR3 bases: TGCAGCGTTGAAGAAGTCAGGGGGGAGCCCCAGCATTTT.

This sequence joins TRBV29-1 and TRBJ2-1; the D call may be TRBD1 or TRBD2 (5 bases each). Germline V lookup: CDR1 SQVTM, CDR2 ANQGSEA. The CDR3 extends over 12 amino acids. V lost 4 bases to trimming and J lost 8 bases, with 12 bases between them. CDR3 amino acids: CSVGRWDHEQFF. For the CDR3, the DNA is TGCAGCGTTGGGAGGTGGGACCATGAGCAGTTCTTC.

The rearrangement links TRBV6-5 to TRBJ2-7; 9 positions agree with TRBD1. CDR3 size: 15 residues. The V gene's germline CDR1 is MNHEY and CDR2 SVGAGI. Unmatched junction bases numbered 6, after V lost 4 bases and J lost 2 bases. The CDR3 spells CASSSPGQGAYEQYF. CDR3 DNA: TGTGCCAGCAGTTCTCCGGGACAGGGAGCCTACGAGCAGTACTTC.

The chain is built from TRBV10-3 and TRBJ2-6, with D unclear. The CDR3 consists of 14 residues. Germline CDR1 and CDR2: ENHRY and SYGVKD. Trimming cost V 4 bases and J 0 bases, with 4 bases left between them. The CDR3 region is CAISAGSGANVLTF. Here the CDR3 DNA reads TGTGCCATCAGTGCTGGCTCTGGGGCCAACGTCCTGACTTTC.